Shown below are 8 T cell receptor beta chains from a single sample sequenced in a study of response to subunit inactivated influenza vaccine. Using its own MiXCR run on the RT-PCR reads, TCRdb lists one record per CDR3 protein. The profile shows under 200,000 distinct CDR3 sequences, 12% of them singletons. This sample was shared with a second study, whose subject was T cells expressing NK-cell markers. That source reports: It was by 5'RACE template switching with UMIs that TCR beta cDNA was made.

The starting material was CD8+ T cells sorted from PBMCs, obtained less than 13 days after vaccination. These TCRs come from a man between 50 and 59 years old who received an inactivated influenza vaccine.

This clonotype was seen a handful of times. In DNA form, the CDR3 reads TGTGCCAGCAGTAATATTGGGGGGCAGTATTTT. It codes for CASSNIGGQYF. The J gene is TRBJ2-3, the V gene TRBV28; D assignment may be TRBD1 or TRBD2 (5 bases each). Germline assignment: CDR1 MDHEN and CDR2 SYDVKM. The germline V and J ends were trimmed by 5 bases and 11 bases, with 11 bases remaining between them. The CDR3 loop spans 11 amino acids.

This clonotype was observed a handful of times. The chain links TRBV6-2 or TRBV6-3 to TRBJ2-7; D tentatively reads TRBD1 or TRBD2 (5 bases each). V lost 6 bases and J 2 bases, leaving 23 bases between the germline ends. The germline CDR1 and CDR2 sequences are MNHEY and SVGEGT. There are 17 residues in the CDR3. The CDR3, as DNA: TGTGCCAGCAGCCACACTAGTGGACAAGCGATTCCCTACGAGCAGTACTTC. Its translation is CASSHTSGQAIPYEQYF.

On this clonotype itself: A much larger clonotype is one base distant, so this may be a read error. The J gene is TRBJ1-2, the V gene TRBV5-5; D is unclear. The CDR3 has 12 residues. CDR1 SGHKS and CDR2 YYEKEE come from the germline V gene (reference sequence). Deletions cut 2 bases from V and 1 base from J, with 3 bases between. CDR3 protein: CASSFLNYGYTF. DNA for the CDR3: TGTGCCAGCAGCTTCCTTAACTATGGCTACACCTTC.

The rearrangement joins TRBV11-2 to TRBJ1-4; 8 bases match TRBD1. This CDR3 spans 15 amino acids. With 4 bases clipped from V and 3 bases from J, the junction kept 4 bases outside the gene matches. Germline loops: CDR1 SGHAT, CDR2 FQNNGV. The CDR3 sequence: CASSSQGAANEKLFF. In nucleotides, the CDR3 is TGTGCCAGCAGCTCCCAGGGGGCGGCTAATGAAAAACTGTTTTTT. Looking up the rest from reference TRBV11-2 and TRBJ1-4 gives the full variable domain: EAGVAQSPRYKIIEKRQSVAFWCNPISGHATLYWYQQILGQGPKLLIQFQNNGVVDDSQLPKDRFSAERLKGVDSTLKIQPAKLEDSAVYLCASSSQGAANEKLFFGSGTQLSVL.

This chain links TRBV19 with TRBJ2-1, with no clear D. The germline V and J ends were trimmed by 3 bases and 0 bases, with 9 bases remaining between them. The CDR3 has 15 residues. Germline V gene data show CDR1 as LNHDA and CDR2 as SQIVND (reference sequence). The CDR3 sequence is CASSMDGYSYNEQFF. CDR3 DNA: TGTGCCAGTAGTATGGACGGCTACTCCTACAATGAGCAGTTCTTC.

This clonotype was counted only a few times. The gene calls are TRBV5-1 and TRBJ2-3, with 9 bases fitting TRBD1. This CDR3 region has 16 residues. In germline, CDR1 is SGHRS, CDR2 YFSETQ. Trimming cost V 4 bases and J 3 bases; bases outside gene matches: 9. CDR3 amino acids: CASSPWTGEGTDTQYF. CDR3 nucleotides: TGCGCCAGCAGCCCATGGACAGGGGAGGGAACAGATACGCAGTATTTT.

J is TRBJ2-3 and V is TRBV7-9; TRBD2 agrees at 14 bases. J gave up 6 bases and V 5 bases, and 4 bases lay outside the gene matches. This CDR3 comprises 15 residues. Germline CDR1 reads SEHNR; CDR2 reads FQNEAQ (reference sequence). DNA of the CDR3: TGTGCCAGCAGCCGACTAGCGGGGGGGCCTGATACGCAGTATTTT. Amino acids: CASSRLAGGPDTQYF. The full variable domain, with the rest looked up from reference TRBV7-9 and TRBJ2-3, is DTGVSQNPRHKITKRGQNVTFRCDPISEHNRLYWYRQTLGQGPEFLTYFQNEAQLEKSRLLSDRFSAERPKGSFSTLEIQRTEQGDSAMYLCASSRLAGGPDTQYFGPGTRLTVL.

The gene calls are TRBV27 and TRBJ2-1; 7 bases map to TRBD2. This CDR3 is built from 17 residues. Germline V CDR1 and CDR2: MNHEY, SMNVEV (reference sequence). J lost 3 bases, V lost 6 bases, and 14 bases had no gene match. The CDR3 reads CASSLIGAGAGYNEQFF. CDR3 DNA sequence: TGTGCCAGCAGCCTTATAGGCGCGGGAGCGGGCTACAATGAGCAGTTCTTC.